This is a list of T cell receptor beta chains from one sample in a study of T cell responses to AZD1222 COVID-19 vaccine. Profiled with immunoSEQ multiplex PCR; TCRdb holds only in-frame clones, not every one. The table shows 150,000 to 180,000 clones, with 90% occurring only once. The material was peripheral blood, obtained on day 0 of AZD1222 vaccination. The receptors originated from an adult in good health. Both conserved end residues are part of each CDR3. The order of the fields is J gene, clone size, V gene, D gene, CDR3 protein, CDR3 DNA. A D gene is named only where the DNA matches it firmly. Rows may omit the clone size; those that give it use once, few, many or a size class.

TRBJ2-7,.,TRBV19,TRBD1,CASSNGQGAYEQYF,TGTGCCAGTAGTAACGGACAGGGGGCGTACGAGCAGTACTTC
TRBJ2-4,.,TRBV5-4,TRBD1,CASSTRTGDKNIQYF,TGTGCCAGCAGCACACGAACAGGGGACAAAAACATTCAGTACTTC
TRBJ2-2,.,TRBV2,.,CASSELVTPGFGLFF,TGTGCCAGCAGTGAATTGGTGACACCAGGTTTCGGACTGTTTTTT
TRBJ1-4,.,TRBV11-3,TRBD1,CASSPRTGFAKLFF,TGTGCCAGCAGCCCCCGGACAGGCTTCGCAAAACTGTTTTTT
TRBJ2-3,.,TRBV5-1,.,CASSLVPTDTQYF,TGCGCCAGCAGCTTGGTCCCCACAGATACGCAGTATTTT
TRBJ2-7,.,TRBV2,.,CASRGYYEQYF,TGTGCCAGCAGGGGCTACTACGAGCAGTACTTC
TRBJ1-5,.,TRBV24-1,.,CATSDRDSFYQPQHF,TGTGCCACCAGTGACAGGGACTCCTTTTATCAGCCCCAGCATTTT
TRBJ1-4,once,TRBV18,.,CASSDRATNEKLFF,TGTGCCAGCTCAGACAGAGCAACTAATGAAAAACTGTTTTTT
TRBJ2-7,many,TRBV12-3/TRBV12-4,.,CASSLNLGAGYF,TGTGCCAGCAGTCTCAATCTGGGGGCAGGATACTTC
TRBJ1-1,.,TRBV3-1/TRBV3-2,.,CASSFVDTEAFF,TGTGCCAGCAGCTTCGTTGACACTGAAGCTTTCTTT
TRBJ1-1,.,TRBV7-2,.,CASSLVSTGNTEAFF,TGTGCCAGCAGCTTAGTCTCTACTGGGAACACTGAAGCTTTCTTT
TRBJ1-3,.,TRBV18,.,CASSSTVQGASGNTIYF,TGTGCCAGCTCATCAACCGTACAGGGCGCCTCTGGAAACACCATATATTTT
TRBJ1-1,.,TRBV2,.,CAGRLNTEAFF,TGTGCCGGACGGCTGAACACTGAAGCTTTCTTT
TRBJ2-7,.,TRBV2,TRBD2,CASERGGGLAYEQYF,TGTGCCAGCGAACGGGGGGGCGGGCTGGCCTACGAGCAGTACTTC
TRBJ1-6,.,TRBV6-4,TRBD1,CASSQTGTYNSPLHF,TGTGCCAGCAGCCAGACAGGGACCTATAATTCACCCCTCCACTTT
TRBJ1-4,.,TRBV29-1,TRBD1,CSVRTGSNEKLFF,TGCAGCGTTCGGACAGGATCTAATGAAAAACTGTTTTTT
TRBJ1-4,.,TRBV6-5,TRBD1,CASTLDRGAEKLFF,TGTGCCAGCACCCTGGACAGGGGGGCTGAAAAACTGTTTTTT
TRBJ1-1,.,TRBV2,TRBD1,CASSGWTGLTEAFF,TGTGCCAGCAGTGGGTGGACAGGGCTCACTGAAGCTTTCTTT
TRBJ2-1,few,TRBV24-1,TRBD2,CATSELAGGGEQFF,TGTGCCACCAGCGAACTAGCGGGAGGGGGTGAGCAGTTCTTC
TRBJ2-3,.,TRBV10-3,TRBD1,CAIEDRGQGADTQYF,TGTGCCATCGAGGACAGGGGACAGGGTGCGGATACGCAGTATTTT
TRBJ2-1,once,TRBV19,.,CASSIGTLRNEQFF,TGTGCCAGTAGCATCGGAACCCTACGGAATGAGCAGTTCTTC
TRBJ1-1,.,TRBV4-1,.,CASSQGAVRGGNTEAFF,TGCGCCAGCAGCCAAGGGGCTGTGCGAGGAGGGAACACTGAAGCTTTCTTT
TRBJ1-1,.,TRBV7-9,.,CASSPTDRNTEAFF,TGTGCCAGCAGCCCCACAGACAGGAACACTGAAGCTTTCTTT
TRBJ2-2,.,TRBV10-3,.,CAISVQGWYTGELFF,TGTGCCATCAGTGTTCAGGGGTGGTACACCGGGGAGCTGTTTTTT
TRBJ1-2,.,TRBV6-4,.,CASSQGYGYTF,TGTGCCAGCAGTCAAGGCTATGGCTACACCTTC
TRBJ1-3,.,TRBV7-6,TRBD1,CASSLGAGGYGNTIYF,TGTGCCAGCAGCTTAGGGGCAGGGGGATATGGAAACACCATATATTTT
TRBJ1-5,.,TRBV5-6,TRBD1,CASSLGGQLLDSNQPQHF,TGTGCCAGCAGCTTGGGGGGACAGTTACTTGATAGCAATCAGCCCCAGCATTTT
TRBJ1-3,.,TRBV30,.,CAWSVAASFSGNTIYF,TGTGCCTGGAGTGTGGCAGCGTCGTTCTCTGGAAACACCATATATTTT
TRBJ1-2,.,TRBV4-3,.,CASSQAHTDGYTF,TGCGCCAGCAGCCAAGCTCACACGGATGGCTACACCTTC
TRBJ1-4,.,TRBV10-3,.,CAISGGEEEKLFF,TGTGCCATCAGTGGCGGCGAGGAGGAAAAACTGTTTTTT
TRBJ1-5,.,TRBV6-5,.,CASSSLRVPWQPQHF,TGTGCCAGCAGTTCATTGAGGGTCCCCTGGCAGCCCCAGCATTTT
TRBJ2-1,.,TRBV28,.,CASSHLGGSSYNEQFF,TGTGCCAGCAGTCACCTCGGAGGGAGCTCCTACAATGAGCAGTTCTTC
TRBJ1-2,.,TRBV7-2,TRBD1,CASSSQGVVGYTF,TGTGCCAGCAGCTCACAGGGGGTAGTTGGCTACACCTTC
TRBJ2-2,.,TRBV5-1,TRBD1,CASRGQGASGELFF,TGCGCCAGCAGAGGACAGGGGGCTTCCGGGGAGCTGTTTTTT
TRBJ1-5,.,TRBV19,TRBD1,CASTRGQPNSNQPQHF,TGTGCCAGTACAAGGGGACAGCCTAATAGCAATCAGCCCCAGCATTTT
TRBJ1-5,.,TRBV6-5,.,CASSSQGNQPQHF,TGTGCCAGCAGCTCCCAGGGGAATCAGCCCCAGCATTTT
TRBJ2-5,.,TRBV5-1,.,CASSPLAGGAQETQYF,TGCGCCAGCAGCCCCCTTGCGGGTGGGGCCCAAGAGACCCAGTACTTC
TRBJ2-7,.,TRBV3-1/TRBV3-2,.,CASSPHPRNPGSEQYF,TGTGCCAGCAGCCCTCATCCTCGAAACCCGGGATCCGAGCAGTACTTC
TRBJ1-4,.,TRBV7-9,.,CASSSPGREKLFF,TGTGCCAGCAGCTCTCCCGGACGGGAAAAACTGTTTTTT
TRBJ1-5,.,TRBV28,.,CASRKDTGNQPQHF,TGTGCCAGCCGAAAGGACACGGGCAATCAGCCCCAGCATTTT
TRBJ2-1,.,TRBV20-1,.,CSASHGTGFYNEQFF,TGCAGTGCCAGTCACGGCACAGGGTTCTACAATGAGCAGTTCTTC
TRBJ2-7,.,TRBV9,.,CASSFQSRGYEQYF,TGTGCCAGCAGCTTTCAAAGTCGTGGCTACGAGCAGTACTTC